One sample yielded the 14 T cell receptor beta chains listed below, sequenced in a study of T cells in Graves' hyperthyroidism and ophthalmopathy. What was amplified from RNA transcripts were TCR beta CDR3 regions. RT-PCR in the first round (using the HTBI primer set) targeted the TCR CDR3. MiXCR, run by TCRdb on the multiplex PCR reads, gives a single entry per CDR3 protein. The sample includes over 450,000 distinct CDR3 sequences, around 14% of them seen just once. Sequencing was performed on blood. The origin of the receptors is a woman aged 18-30 years with Graves' hyperthyroidism.

The table lists this clonotype with many counts. The chain joins TRBV7-2 to TRBJ2-3, with 13 bases aligning to TRBD2. The CDR3 runs 16 residues. Germline trimming cut 5 bases from V and 6 bases from J; bases unmatched to any gene: 8. Looked up from germline, CDR1 is SGHTA and CDR2 is FQGNSA. The CDR3, as DNA: TGTGCCAGCAGCGGGGGGACTAGCGGGGCCCCCGATACGCAGTATTTT. Encoded protein: CASSGGTSGAPDTQYF.

This clonotype occurred a few times. The gene calls are TRBV10-1 and TRBJ2-7, with D perhaps TRBD1 (6 bases). This CDR3 has 14 amino acids. V was clipped by 5 bases and J by 2 bases, with 13 bases between them. Per the germline V gene, CDR1 is WNHNN and CDR2 is SYGVQD (reference sequence). This CDR3 reads CASSTSGQPYEQYF. For the CDR3, the DNA is TGCGCCAGCAGTACATCGGGACAACCCTACGAGCAGTACTTC.

This clonotype was observed at least ten times. The chain links TRBV13 to TRBJ2-7; perhaps TRBD1 as D (6 bases). With 5 bases removed from V and 0 bases from J, the gap between germline ends came to 14 bases. In germline, CDR1 is PRHDT, CDR2 FYEKMQ (reference sequence). The CDR3 length is 15 residues. CDR3 amino acids: CASSDRQDPSYEQYF. CDR3 DNA sequence: TGTGCCAGCAGCGACCGACAGGACCCCTCCTACGAGCAGTACTTC.

J is TRBJ1-5 and V is TRBV11-2; 7 positions agree with TRBD1. Germline V gives CDR1 SGHAT, CDR2 FQNNGV. V shed 3 bases, J shed 8 bases, and the junction held 7 bases outside the gene matches. CDR3 length: 14 amino acids. CDR3 in DNA: TGTGCCAGCAGCTTGAGGGGGCTTGGGGAGCCCCAGCATTTT. It codes for CASSLRGLGEPQHF.

This clonotype was observed many times. The V call is TRBV19, the J call TRBJ2-3; D is uncertain. The CDR3 has 13 amino acids. Germline V gives CDR1 LNHDA, CDR2 SQIVND (reference sequence). The V end was cut by 8 bases, the J end by 2 bases, with 11 bases between. CDR3 amino acids: CASGPIHTDTQYF. DNA for the CDR3: TGTGCCAGTGGGCCGATCCACACAGATACGCAGTATTTT.

The sample holds many counts of this clonotype. V is TRBV11-3 and J is TRBJ2-1; D is possibly TRBD2 (6 bases). CDR1 and CDR2 (germline): SGHNT, YENEEA. The V gene lost 4 bases and the J gene lost 5 bases, with 12 bases spanning the gap. The CDR3 sequence is 14 residues long. CDR3 sequence reads: CASSSSGLHNEQFF. The CDR3 nucleotides are TGTGCCAGCAGCTCCTCGGGACTTCACAATGAGCAGTTCTTC.

This clonotype was seen ten or more times. The CDR3 is CASSLQANTEAFF. The CDR3 coding sequence is TGTGCCAGTAGTCTACAGGCAAACACTGAAGCTTTCTTT. This rearrangement joins TRBV19 to TRBJ1-1; D might be TRBD1 (5 bases). V was shortened by 5 bases and J by 2 bases, with 9 bases between the two germline ends. This CDR3 has 13 residues. Germline CDR1 is LNHDA and CDR2 is SQIVND (reference sequence).

This clonotype was seen at least ten times. DNA for the CDR3: TGCAGTGCCGTACAGGTTAACCAAGAGACCCAGTACTTC. This sequence encodes CSAVQVNQETQYF. The chain combines TRBV20-1 with TRBJ2-5; D may be TRBD1 (5 bases). The CDR3 length is 13 residues. Germline CDR1 and CDR2: DFQATT and SNEGSKA (reference sequence). Trimming stripped 6 bases from V and 0 bases from J, with 11 bases between.

The table lists this clonotype with many counts. V usage is TRBV12-5 and J usage is TRBJ1-2; TRBD1 might be the D (6 bases). The CDR3 is 15 residues long. The ends were cut back, 6 bases at V and 4 bases at J, with 18 bases in the middle. Germline V gene sequence: CDR1 LGHNT, CDR2 FRNRAP. DNA for the CDR3: TGTGCTAGTGGCCAGAGTGAGGGGGGCCGCTATGGCTACACCTTC. This codes for CASGQSEGGRYGYTF.

This clonotype was seen repeatedly, ten times or more. The V gene is TRBV27, the J gene TRBJ2-1; 12 positions match TRBD2. Trimming took 6 bases from V and 7 from J; bases not matched to a gene: 7. The V gene's germline CDR1 is MNHEY and CDR2 SMNVEV (reference sequence). The CDR3 runs to 15 residues. CDR3 sequence reads: CASRSTSGRINEQFF. CDR3 sequence (DNA): TGTGCCAGCAGAAGCACTAGCGGGAGGATAAATGAGCAGTTCTTC.

There are many counts of this clonotype. The chain joins TRBV5-1 to TRBJ1-1, with D unresolved. The CDR3 is made up of 12 amino acids. Looked up from germline, CDR1 is SGHRS and CDR2 is YFSETQ. V lost 4 bases and J lost 5, with 9 bases in between. The CDR3 sequence: CASSPDSTEAFF. In DNA, the CDR3 is TGCGCCAGCAGCCCAGACTCAACTGAAGCTTTCTTT.

This clonotype was recorded many times. V and J are TRBV20-1 and TRBJ1-2; no reliable D call. In germline, CDR1 is DFQATT, CDR2 SNEGSKA (reference sequence). Trimming removed 7 bases from V and 6 bases from J, with 15 bases in between. This CDR3 is 12 amino acids long. The CDR3 loop is CSVRQSWDGYTF. CDR3 nucleotides: TGCAGTGTTCGCCAGTCCTGGGATGGCTACACCTTC.

This clonotype was counted ten times or more. This chain links TRBV28 with TRBJ1-2, with unresolved D. CDR3 length: 11 amino acids. Per the germline V gene, CDR1 is MDHEN and CDR2 is SYDVKM. V was trimmed by 10 bases and J by 4 bases, leaving 10 bases between them. Here the CDR3 reads CATSYPYGYTF. For the CDR3, the DNA is TGTGCCACTTCATATCCCTATGGCTACACCTTC.

This clonotype has more than one count but fewer than ten. The chain recombines TRBV6-1 with TRBJ1-2; the D gene is possibly TRBD1 (5 bases). CDR1 is MNHNS and CDR2 is SASEGT in the germline V gene. V gave up 5 bases and J gave up 5 bases, with 12 bases separating them. The CDR3 runs 13 residues. CDR3 DNA: TGTGCCAGCAGTTATCATAAGGGGTATGGCTACACCTTC. This translates into CASSYHKGYGYTF.